A single TCR beta chain is shown here with its context. The antigen it recognizes is unknown. Base qualities are not at hand, and no much larger clone is one base apart. The data stem from a study of a mutant IDH1 vaccine in newly diagnosed glioma (dated by TCRdb to the early 2020s). Study-level background: Across visits V03 through V10, patients got a total of eight vaccinations, given in weeks 1, 3, 5, 7, 11, 15, 19 and 23. Vaccination began 4-6 weeks after radiotherapy alone, or alongside temozolomide cycles in the chemotherapy-containing groups. Of the approximately 30 treated patients, approximately 62% were male and approximately 40% were female, and the mean age was 40.4 years. Prior to enrollment, patients had been given standard therapy consisting of radiotherapy alone, temozolomide alone, or radiochemotherapy with temozolomide, with the combination given to most patients. Peripheral blood was collected at six visits: V03 (baseline), V05, V07, V10, V12 and V13. For exploratory analyses, around 26 treated patients had longitudinal TCRB deep sequencing done wherever samples were available. On the study overall, not on this receptor specifically: According to the authors, sample limitations meant that analyses of patient blood samples could not be reproduced. No apparent relationship was observed between pseudoprogression and alterations in the top peripheral T cell clonotypes detected by TCRB sequencing. Vaccine-induced immune responses across multiple MHC alleles were detected in over 80% of patients. Availability determined which PBMC samples were chosen for TCRB deep sequencing.

CDR1 is given as SNHLY and CDR2 as FYNNEI, both from the germline V gene. V lost 0 bases and J lost 0 bases; the stretch between them is 6 bases long. Including cysteine and phenylalanine, the CDR3 has 16 amino acids. Here the CDR3 DNA is all that survives: 48 bases in frame from base 1. Library preparation employed the immunoSEQ multiplex PCR assay. Following the manufacturer's protocol, the hsTCRB Kit was used to amplify rearranged TCR beta chain sequences. An Illumina MiSeq was used to sequence the TCRB libraries. Per the original workflow: The kit vendor's proprietary platform handled demultiplexing, trimming and gene mapping. TCRdb holds this immuneACCESS table with in-frame rearrangements only. Some clones are missing; in checked studies, unresolved V genes explain under half, and the rest has no known cause. Clone size and V and J calls were adopted from that table, with D and trimming inferred from the DNA. In this sample the table shows fewer than 45,000 clones, around 93% of which occur a single time. Around 3.9% of the sample belongs to the ten largest clones.

This specimen's time point label, interpreted: week 23, last vaccination. Every vaccine dose consisted of 300 ug of a 20-mer mutant IDH1 peptide in Montanide, administered subcutaneously together with topical imiquimod. Donors had newly diagnosed WHO grade 3 or 4 IDH1-mutant astrocytomas with loss of nuclear ATRX. The samples were drawn from NOA16, a multicentre, single-arm, open-label phase I trial in Germany that tested a mutant IDH1 peptide vaccine in humans for the first time. Genomic DNA for TCRB sequencing was extracted from EDTA blood using the DNeasy Blood and Tissue Kit. The sequence joins TRBV2 to TRBJ1-6, with no D gene named confidently. This receptor was taken from a man in his fifties or sixties with glioma. Source: PBMCs, taken from a glioma patient whose treatment included an IDH1 peptide vaccine. For the CDR3, the sequence is CASSEAGSSYNSPLHF. The DNA reads as follows: TGTGCCAGCAGTGAAGCTGGGAGCTCCTATAATTCACCCCTCCACTTT.